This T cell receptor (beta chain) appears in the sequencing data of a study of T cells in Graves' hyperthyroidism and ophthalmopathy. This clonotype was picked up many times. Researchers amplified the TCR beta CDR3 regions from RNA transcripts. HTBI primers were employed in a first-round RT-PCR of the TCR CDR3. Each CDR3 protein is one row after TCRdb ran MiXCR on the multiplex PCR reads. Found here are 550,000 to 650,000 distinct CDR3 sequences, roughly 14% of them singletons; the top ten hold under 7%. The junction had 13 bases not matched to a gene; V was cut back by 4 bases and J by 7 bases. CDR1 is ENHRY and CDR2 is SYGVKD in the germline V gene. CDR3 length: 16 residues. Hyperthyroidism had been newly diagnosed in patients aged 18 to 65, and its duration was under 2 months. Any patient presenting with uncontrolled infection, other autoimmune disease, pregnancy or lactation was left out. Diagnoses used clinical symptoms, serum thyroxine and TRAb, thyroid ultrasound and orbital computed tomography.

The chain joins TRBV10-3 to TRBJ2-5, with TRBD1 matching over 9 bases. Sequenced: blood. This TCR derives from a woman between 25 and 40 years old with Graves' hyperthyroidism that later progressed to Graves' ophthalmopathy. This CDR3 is CAISANLDRGWGTQYF. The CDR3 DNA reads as TGTGCCATCAGTGCCAACCTCGACAGGGGGTGGGGGACCCAGTACTTC.